This T cell receptor (beta chain) was captured in a study of blood T cells in healthy people across ages. The ends lost 0 bases at V and 8 bases at J; junction bases unmatched: 9. CDR1 and CDR2 (germline): SNHLY, FYNNEI. The length of the CDR3 is 16 residues. The second PCR ran about 6 to 12 cycles with a sample-barcoded 5' primer and J-beta primers. TCRdb reprocessed the 5' RACE reads via MiXCR and lists one record per CDR3 protein. The sample has over 1,500,000 distinct CDR3 sequences, 40% to 55% seen once; the top ten hold approximately 2%. The specimen sequenced was blood. The chain is built from TRBV2 and TRBJ2-4; 8 bases align to TRBD1. The receptor was derived from a middle-aged woman in good health. CDR3 coding DNA: TGTGCCAGCAGTGAAGCGCTTCTACAGGGGGGAGACATTCAGTACTTC. It yields the protein CASSEALLQGGDIQYF.